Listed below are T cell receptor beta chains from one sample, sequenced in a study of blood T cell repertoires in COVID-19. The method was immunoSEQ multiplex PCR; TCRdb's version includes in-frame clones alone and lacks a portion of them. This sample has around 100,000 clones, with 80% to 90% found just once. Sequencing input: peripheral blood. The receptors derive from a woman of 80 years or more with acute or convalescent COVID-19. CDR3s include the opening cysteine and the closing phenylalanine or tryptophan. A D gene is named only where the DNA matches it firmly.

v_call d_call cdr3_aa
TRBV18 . CASSPRQDATNEKLFF
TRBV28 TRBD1 CASSSTTGGPWSPLHF
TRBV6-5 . CASSLIRQRNSPLHF
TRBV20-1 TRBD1 CSARGQGPQHF
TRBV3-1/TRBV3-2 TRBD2 CASSQGLAGLTDTQYF
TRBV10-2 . CASTLGHRYGYTF
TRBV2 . CASSVRLGAGNTIYF
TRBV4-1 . CASSQGAYGYTF
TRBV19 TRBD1 CASSTNRGFYGYTF
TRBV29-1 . CSVSGDGYEQYF
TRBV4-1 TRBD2 CASSQEALAGAPYNEQFF
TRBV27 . CASSPQETQYF
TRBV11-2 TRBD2 CASSLDAGDLYNEQFF
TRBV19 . CASSRLNTGNQPQHF
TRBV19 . CASSTTAYGYTF
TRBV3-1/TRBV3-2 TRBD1 CASSPVPGQGPGGYTF
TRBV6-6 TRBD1 CASTLGGNYEQYF
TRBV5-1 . CASSLYPESSYEQYF